Each of the 25 T cell receptor beta chains below was sequenced from the same sample in a study of cytomegalovirus exposure and HLA in healthy donors. PCR amplification relied on 60 Vbeta primers (plus 13 Jbeta primers). Clones were read by immunoSEQ multiplex PCR, and TCRdb kept only the in-frame ones, dropping some. The table has approximately 90,000 clones, over 60% seen once. The sample consisted of PBMCs. The source of these receptors is a man aged 30-40 years in good health and CMV-seronegative.

The J gene is TRBJ2-1, the V gene TRBV28; D perhaps matches TRBD1 (5 bases). Germline loops: CDR1 MDHEN, CDR2 SYDVKM. The CDR3 loop spans 16 amino acids. V lost 2 bases and J lost 4, with 15 bases in between. The CDR3 is CASSLAAGYGYNEQFF. CDR3 nucleotides: TGTGCCAGCAGTTTAGCCGCAGGGTACGGATACAATGAGCAGTTCTTC.

CDR3 coding DNA: TGTGCCAGCAGCTCGCGGGGCACAGATACGCAGTATTTT. Translated: CASSSRGTDTQYF. The chain joins TRBV11-2 to TRBJ2-3, with a weak D call TRBD2 (5 bases). CDR3 length: 13 amino acids. Germline CDR1 is SGHAT and CDR2 is FQNNGV. Trimming stripped 4 bases from V and 1 base from J, with 6 bases between.

This chain links TRBV7-9 with TRBJ2-7, with D possibly TRBD1 on 5 matching bases. The germline V and J ends were trimmed by 5 bases and 0 bases, with 8 bases remaining between them. Germline V gene lookup returns CDR1 SEHNR and CDR2 FQNEAQ (reference sequence). The CDR3 runs to 13 residues. CDR3 region: CASSPGHSYEQYF. DNA for the CDR3: TGTGCCAGCAGCCCCGGACACTCCTACGAGCAGTACTTC.

The chain has TRBV4-3 and TRBJ1-4; D call uncertain. V gave up 0 bases and J gave up 5 bases, with 10 bases separating them. The CDR3 is 15 residues long. Germline V gene lookup returns CDR1 LGHNA and CDR2 YSLEER. The CDR3 nucleotides read TGCGCCAGCAGCCAAGACCGTGCCCTAAATGAAAAACTGTTTTTT. It encodes CASSQDRALNEKLFF.

The J gene is TRBJ2-2, the V gene TRBV7-9, with TRBD2 identical over 9 bases. The CDR3 sequence is 16 residues long. Germline-derived CDR1 and CDR2 are SEHNR and FQNEAQ (reference sequence). The V and J ends lost 5 bases and 5 bases, in that order; junction bases with no gene match: 9. The CDR3 DNA reads as TGTGCCAGCAGCCCACCGGGACTAGCCGGGACCGGGGAGCTGTTTTTT. Amino acids: CASSPPGLAGTGELFF.

The rearrangement uses TRBV7-2 and TRBJ1-1; D gene unclear. This CDR3 comprises 14 residues. With 7 bases removed from V and 6 bases from J, the gap between germline ends came to 18 bases. Germline CDR1 and CDR2: SGHTA and FQGNSA. In DNA, the CDR3 is TGTGCCAGCACTACCGGGTCCTCGCCCGCTGAAGCTTTCTTT. As protein: CASTTGSSPAEAFF.

In its sample, this clone was seen once. The sample holds other DNA sequences that translate to the same CDR3. The chain carries TRBV7-6 and TRBJ2-3; 8 positions match TRBD1. V shed 4 bases and J 1 base; nucleotides not matched to a gene: 4. The CDR3 is 15 residues long. The germline CDR1 and CDR2 sequences are SGHVS and FNYEAQ. In nucleotides, the CDR3 is TGTGCCAGCAGCTCCGGACAGGGACGCACAGATACGCAGTATTTT. Its translation: CASSSGQGRTDTQYF.

This clone was seen just once. The chain links TRBV18 to TRBJ2-4; maybe TRBD1 (5 bases). CDR3 length equals 15 residues. From germline, CDR1 is KGHSH and CDR2 LQKENI. V was trimmed by 1 base and J by 2 bases, leaving 9 bases between them. CDR3 in DNA: TGTGCCAGCTCACCACTGCAGGGAACCAAAAACATTCAGTACTTC. Residues: CASSPLQGTKNIQYF.

With respect to this clone: A read error may account for a junction end that differs from germline. J is TRBJ2-1 and V is TRBV19; TRBD1 matches 8 bases. This CDR3 comprises 14 residues. The germline CDR1 and CDR2 sequences are LNHDA and SQIVND (reference sequence). The CDR3: CASKRRTGPYELFF. Written as DNA, the CDR3 is TGTGCCAGTAAAAGAAGGACAGGGCCTTATGAGCTGTTCTTC.

The V call is TRBV10-2, the J call TRBJ2-5, with 7 bases lining up with TRBD1. J gave up 2 bases and V 8 bases, and 8 bases lay outside the gene matches. Germline CDR1 is WSHSY and CDR2 is SAAADI. The CDR3 length is 14 residues. The CDR3 coding sequence is TGCGCCAGCCGGCCGGCAGGGGGACAAGAGACCCAGTACTTC. Translated, it gives CASRPAGGQETQYF.

A few counts support this clone. The chain is built from TRBV5-4 and TRBJ2-6; a weak D match, TRBD2 (6 bases). Germline CDR1 SGHNT, CDR2 YYREEE (reference sequence). Trimming removed 0 bases from V and 1 base from J, with 11 bases in between. The CDR3 sequence is 17 residues long. CDR3 loop: CASSLGLTRSGANVLTF. The CDR3 DNA is TGTGCCAGCAGCTTGGGACTGACTAGATCTGGGGCCAACGTCCTGACTTTC.

The CDR3 reads CASSLGFGVYEQYF. CDR3 nucleotides: TGTGCCAGCAGTTTAGGCTTCGGAGTGTACGAGCAGTACTTC. V gene TRBV27 combines with J gene TRBJ2-7; D gene ambiguous. Germline loops: CDR1 MNHEY, CDR2 SMNVEV (reference sequence). The CDR3 extends over 14 amino acids. Trimming stripped 2 bases from V and 4 bases from J, with 12 bases between.

V usage is TRBV5-1 and J usage is TRBJ2-7; 8 bases are a match to TRBD1. J lost 7 bases, V lost 3 bases, and 0 bases had no gene match. In germline, CDR1 is SGHRS, CDR2 YFSETQ. This CDR3 comprises 11 residues. The CDR3: CASSWDREQYF. In nucleotides, the CDR3 is TGCGCCAGCAGCTGGGACAGGGAGCAGTACTTC.

In DNA form, the CDR3 reads TGTGCCAGCAGCTTGCAGGGGGACACCGGGGAGCTGTTTTTT. Translated: CASSLQGDTGELFF. This chain connects TRBV5-5 to TRBJ2-2; 7 bases are shared with TRBD1. Trimming cost V 1 base and J 3 bases; bases outside gene matches: 0. The CDR3 length is 14 residues. Germline-derived CDR1 and CDR2 are SGHKS and YYEKEE (reference sequence).

The V gene is TRBV18, the J gene TRBJ2-1, with 10 bases identical to TRBD2. Trimming cost V 2 bases and J 5 bases; bases outside gene matches: 0. The CDR3 has 14 residues. Germline V gene lookup returns CDR1 KGHSH and CDR2 LQKENI. CDR3 DNA: TGTGCCAGCTCACCAACTAGCGGGGACAATGAGCAGTTCTTC. Residues: CASSPTSGDNEQFF.

The J gene is TRBJ1-1, the V gene TRBV19; D remains unclear. Trimming shortened V by 5 bases and J by 1 base, and 17 bases separated the two germline ends. This CDR3 region has 16 residues. From germline, CDR1 is LNHDA and CDR2 SQIVND (reference sequence). As DNA, the CDR3 is TGTGCCAGTAGTCCTTCGAGAAGCTCACCGAACACTGAAGCTTTCTTT. It codes for CASSPSRSSPNTEAFF.

This clone was detected only a few times. V and J are TRBV9 and TRBJ1-6; TRBD1 might be the D (5 bases). V was trimmed by 6 bases and J by 7 bases, leaving 11 bases between them. In germline, CDR1 is SGDLS, CDR2 YYNGEE. The CDR3 consists of 13 residues. The CDR3 region is CASKKGPNSPLHF. The CDR3 DNA follows: TGTGCCAGCAAAAAGGGGCCCAATTCACCCCTCCACTTT. Supplemented by reference TRBV9 and TRBJ1-6, the full variable domain reads DSGVTQTPKHLITATGQRVTLRCSPRSGDLSVYWYQQSLDQGLQFLIQYYNGEERAKGNILERFSAQQFPDLHSELNLSSLELGDSALYFCASKKGPNSPLHFGNGTRLTVT.

V and J are TRBV5-1 and TRBJ2-3, with 7 bases matching TRBD2. The CDR3 spans 15 residues. V was pared by 2 bases and J by 3 bases, with 6 bases of the junction left unmatched. Germline lookup yields CDR1 SGHRS and CDR2 YFSETQ. This chain's CDR3 is CASSFGGMETDTQYF. CDR3 DNA sequence: TGCGCCAGCAGCTTCGGGGGGATGGAAACAGATACGCAGTATTTT.

This clone was counted only a few times. The rearrangement uses TRBV5-4 and TRBJ2-1; 8 nucleotides agree with TRBD2. The CDR3 contains 16 residues. The V gene's germline CDR1 is SGHNT and CDR2 YYREEE (reference sequence). V shed 4 bases and J 4 bases; nucleotides not matched to a gene: 10. CDR3 sequence (DNA): TGTGCCAGCAGCCCATACTCCGGGACTAGTTACAATGAGCAGTTCTTC. This encodes CASSPYSGTSYNEQFF. The variable domain in full, completed from reference TRBV5-4 and TRBJ2-1, reads ETGVTQSPTHLIKTRGQQVTLRCSSQSGHNTVSWYQQALGQGPQFIFQYYREEENGRGNFPPRFSGLQFPNYSSELNVNALELDDSALYLCASSPYSGTSYNEQFFGPGTRLTVL.

This chain connects TRBV7-9 to TRBJ2-7, with 7 bases aligning to TRBD2. The germline CDR1 and CDR2 sequences are SEHNR and FQNEAQ (reference sequence). The V segment lost 3 bases and the J segment 6 bases; nucleotides outside the gene matches: 8. This CDR3 is 14 amino acids long. The CDR3 is CASSLGREVLEQYF. In DNA, the CDR3 is TGTGCCAGCAGCTTGGGACGGGAGGTTCTCGAGCAGTACTTC. The full variable domain, rest sourced from reference TRBV7-9 and TRBJ2-7, is DTGVSQNPRHKITKRGQNVTFRCDPISEHNRLYWYRQTLGQGPEFLTYFQNEAQLEKSRLLSDRFSAERPKGSFSTLEIQRTEQGDSAMYLCASSLGREVLEQYFGPGTRLTVT.

The chain has TRBV6-1 and TRBJ2-1, with 8 bases lining up with TRBD2. The J segment lost 7 bases and the V segment lost 6 bases, leaving 17 bases of the junction unmatched. The germline CDR1 and CDR2 sequences are MNHNS and SASEGT. The CDR3 totals 17 residues. The CDR3 DNA is TGTGCCAGCAGGGAAAGATCCACGGGACTAGTGCTGAATGAGCAGTTCTTC. It codes for CASRERSTGLVLNEQFF.

This clone was detected a few times. The chain employs TRBV5-5 and TRBJ1-1; no clear D gene. CDR1 is SGHKS, CDR2 YYEKEE, per germline (reference sequence). Trimming left V 4 bases short and J 0 bases short, with 7 bases between. CDR3 length: 13 amino acids. The CDR3 spells CASSIQMNTEAFF. In nucleotides, the CDR3 is TGTGCCAGCAGCATACAGATGAACACTGAAGCTTTCTTT. Together with reference TRBV5-5 and TRBJ1-1, the CDR3 gives the full variable domain: DAGVTQSPTHLIKTRGQQVTLRCSPISGHKSVSWYQQVLGQGPQFIFQYYEKEERGRGNFPDRFSARQFPNYSSELNVNALLLGDSALYLCASSIQMNTEAFFGQGTRLTVV.

This chain uses TRBV4-2 with TRBJ2-3; D is undetermined. The CDR3 spans 15 residues. V dropped 4 bases and J dropped 3 bases, with 14 bases sitting between them. From germline, CDR1 is LGHNA and CDR2 YNFKEQ. CDR3 sequence reads: CASSRALVRTDTQYF. CDR3 coding DNA: TGTGCCAGCAGCCGCGCCCTGGTACGTACAGATACGCAGTATTTT.

The rearrangement links TRBV30 to TRBJ2-2, with 7 bases fitting TRBD1. The CDR3 runs 15 residues. The ends lost 2 bases at V and 0 bases at J; junction bases unmatched: 3. Germline V gives CDR1 GTSNPN, CDR2 SVGIG (reference sequence). As DNA, the CDR3 is TGTGCCTGGAGTTGGGACAGCCCGAACACCGGGGAGCTGTTTTTT. Amino acid sequence: CAWSWDSPNTGELFF.

This sequence joins TRBV7-2 and TRBJ2-3; possibly TRBD2 for D (5 bases). In germline, CDR1 is SGHTA, CDR2 FQGNSA. This CDR3 has 12 amino acids. V was cut by 5 bases and J by 4 bases, with 7 bases left in between. CDR3 DNA: TGTGCCAGCAGCCCGGGATCAGATACGCAGTATTTT. Its protein product is CASSPGSDTQYF.